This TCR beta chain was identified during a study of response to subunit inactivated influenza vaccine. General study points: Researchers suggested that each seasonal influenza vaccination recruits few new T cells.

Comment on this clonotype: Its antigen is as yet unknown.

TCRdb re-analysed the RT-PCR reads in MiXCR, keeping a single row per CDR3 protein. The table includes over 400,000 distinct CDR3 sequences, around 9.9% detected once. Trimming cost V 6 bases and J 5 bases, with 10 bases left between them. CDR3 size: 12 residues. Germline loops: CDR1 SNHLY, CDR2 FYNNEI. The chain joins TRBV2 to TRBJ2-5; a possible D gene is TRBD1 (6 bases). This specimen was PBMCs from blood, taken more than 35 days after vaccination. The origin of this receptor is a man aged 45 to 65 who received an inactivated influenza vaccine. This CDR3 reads CASSWTAETQYF. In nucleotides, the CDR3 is TGTGCCAGCAGCTGGACAGCGGAGACCCAGTACTTC.